These 18 T cell receptor beta chains originate from one sample sequenced in a study of cytomegalovirus exposure and HLA in healthy donors (dated by TCRdb to between 2016 and 2019). The receptor library was made with the immunoSEQ multiplex PCR assay. The multiplex PCR relied on a mix of 60 forward primers for TCR Vbeta segments and 13 reverse primers for TCR Jbeta segments. Not all clones reach the TCRdb copy of this immuneACCESS table, which keeps in-frame sequences only. Checked studies attribute under half of the gap to unresolved V genes and leave the rest unexplained. This sample comprises about 110,000 clones, 65% to 80% of them detected only once. The leading ten clones occupy around 5% of the sample. Sequences were obtained from PBMCs. The origin of the receptors is a man aged 30 to 45 in good health and CMV-seropositive.

The chain recombines TRBV30 with TRBJ2-2; D call uncertain. The germline V gene encodes CDR1 GTSNPN and CDR2 SVGIG (reference sequence). V was trimmed by 4 bases and J by 6 bases, leaving 15 bases between them. The CDR3 length is 14 residues. Here the CDR3 reads CAWTLALVSGELFF. CDR3 in DNA: TGTGCCTGGACCCTCGCCCTAGTATCCGGGGAGCTGTTTTTT.

V and J are TRBV12-5 and TRBJ1-2; the match to TRBD1 covers 7 bases. The CDR3 runs 15 residues. In germline, CDR1 is LGHNT, CDR2 FRNRAP. The J segment lost 1 base and the V segment lost 0 bases, leaving 2 bases of the junction unmatched. CDR3 DNA: TGTGCTAGTGGTTTGGTAGGGGGCGGTAACTATGGCTACACCTTC. Translating gives CASGLVGGGNYGYTF.

This rearrangement joins TRBV6-5 to TRBJ1-1, with 9 bases fitting TRBD1. Germline V gives CDR1 MNHEY, CDR2 SVGAGI. The junction had 5 bases not matched to a gene; V was cut back by 5 bases and J by 4 bases. The CDR3 totals 14 residues. CDR3 loop: CASSSGTGSTEAFF. CDR3 nucleotide sequence: TGTGCCAGCAGTAGCGGGACAGGGTCCACTGAAGCTTTCTTT.

The chain employs TRBV6-6 and TRBJ1-1, with 7 bases lining up with TRBD1. Germline CDR1 and CDR2: MNHNY and SVGAGI (reference sequence). J lost 0 bases, V lost 4 bases, and 5 bases had no gene match. The CDR3 contains 15 residues. The CDR3 nucleotides are TGTGCCAGCAGTTCTCCCGGGACAGTGAACACTGAAGCTTTCTTT. Translating gives CASSSPGTVNTEAFF.

There are a few counts of this clone. The chain employs TRBV6-5 and TRBJ1-5; the D is unclear. CDR3 size: 15 residues. Germline CDR1 and CDR2: MNHEY and SVGAGI. With 5 bases removed from V and 1 base from J, the gap between germline ends came to 12 bases. Here the CDR3 reads CASSPVEGSNQPQHF. CDR3 bases: TGTGCCAGCAGTCCCGTGGAGGGAAGCAATCAGCCCCAGCATTTT.

In its sample, this clone was seen a few times. V is TRBV19 and J is TRBJ1-2; no definite D call. The CDR3 runs to 13 residues. Per germline, CDR1 LNHDA and CDR2 SQIVND (reference sequence). Trimming removed 4 bases from V and 8 bases from J, with 14 bases in between. The CDR3 region is CASSTFYAEGYTF. CDR3 in DNA: TGTGCCAGTAGTACCTTCTACGCGGAAGGCTACACCTTC. Combining the CDR3 with reference TRBV19 and TRBJ1-2 gives the whole variable domain DGGITQSPKYLFRKEGQNVTLSCEQNLNHDAMYWYRQDPGQGLRLIYYSQIVNDFQKGDIAEGYSVSREKKESFPLTVTSAQKNPTAFYLCASSTFYAEGYTFGSGTRLTVV.

The V and J genes are TRBV15 and TRBJ1-1; 8 positions agree with TRBD1. Looked up from germline, CDR1 is LNHNV and CDR2 is YYDKDF (reference sequence). This CDR3 region has 15 residues. The V gene end was trimmed by 3 bases and the J gene end by 4 bases; junction bases not matched to a gene: 7. CDR3 sequence (DNA): TGTGCCACCAGCAGTCGACAGGGGATGGGCACTGAAGCTTTCTTT. Its protein product is CATSSRQGMGTEAFF.

To note about this clone: At one end, the junction sequence differs from germline, possibly due to a read error. This chain joins TRBV7-9 and TRBJ2-7, with D unresolved. Germline CDR1 reads SEHNR; CDR2 reads FQNEAQ (reference sequence). The CDR3 consists of 12 residues. The CDR3 sequence: CSSSPETYEQYF. The CDR3 nucleotides are TGTTCCAGCAGCCCAGAAACCTACGAGCAGTACTTC.

This clone was counted between two and nine times. The rearrangement joins TRBV6-1 to TRBJ1-1, with 8 positions matching TRBD1. The germline CDR1 and CDR2 sequences are MNHNS and SASEGT. V shed 1 base and J 2 bases; nucleotides not matched to a gene: 3. CDR3 length: 15 amino acids. The CDR3: CASSEGQGANTEAFF. The CDR3 DNA reads as TGTGCCAGCAGTGAAGGGCAGGGGGCCAACACTGAAGCTTTCTTT.

Note on this clone: Other DNA variants within this sample encode the same CDR3. The V gene is TRBV6-1, the J gene TRBJ1-2; tentative D call: TRBD1 (5 bases). This CDR3 comprises 12 residues. V was shortened by 4 bases and J by 4 bases, with 7 bases between the two germline ends. Per the germline V gene, CDR1 is MNHNS and CDR2 is SASEGT. The CDR3 spells CASSADSYGYTF. The CDR3 DNA reads TGTGCCAGCAGTGCCGACAGCTATGGCTACACCTTC.

The rearrangement links TRBV12-5 to TRBJ2-2, with TRBD2 as a possible D gene (7 bases). Trimming shortened V by 1 base and J by 6 bases, and 18 bases separated the two germline ends. Germline V lookup: CDR1 LGHNT, CDR2 FRNRAP. This CDR3 is built from 17 residues. CDR3 in amino acids: CASGLGRLGGAAGELFF. In nucleotides, the CDR3 is TGTGCTAGTGGTTTGGGCCGTCTTGGGGGGGCCGCCGGGGAGCTGTTTTTT.

V gene TRBV4-3 combines with J gene TRBJ2-1, with D unclear. The CDR3 spans 14 residues. Germline V gene data show CDR1 as LGHNA and CDR2 as YSLEER. V lost 1 base, J lost 5 bases, and 9 bases lay in between. CDR3 residues: CASSQGGRHNEQFF. In DNA form, the CDR3 reads TGCGCCAGCAGCCAAGGCGGCCGGCACAATGAGCAGTTCTTC.

This sequence joins TRBV19 and TRBJ2-1; 12 bases are shared with TRBD1. V lost 6 bases, J lost 8 bases, and 5 bases stayed unmatched. The V gene's germline CDR1 is LNHDA and CDR2 SQIVND (reference sequence). This CDR3 has 14 amino acids. The CDR3 bases are TGTGCCAGTAGGGGACAGGGGGCGTTGGATGAGCAGTTCTTC. Protein sequence: CASRGQGALDEQFF.

CDR3 nucleotide sequence: TGTGCCAGCAGCCCCAGACGGGACAGCCTCGCCTATGGCTACACCTTC. Encoded protein: CASSPRRDSLAYGYTF. The chain uses TRBV7-8 and TRBJ1-2, with 7 bases lining up with TRBD1. Germline V gene sequence: CDR1 SGHVS, CDR2 FQNEAQ. This CDR3 is built from 16 residues. Losses at the gene ends were 5 bases for V and 4 bases for J; bases not matched to a gene: 13.

This clone was counted between two and nine times. The V gene is TRBV11-2, the J gene TRBJ2-1; a weak D match, TRBD2 (6 bases). This CDR3 has 13 residues. Trimming took 6 bases from V and 7 from J, leaving 13 bases between them. The V gene's germline CDR1 is SGHAT and CDR2 FQNNGV. CDR3: CASSPGVANEQFF. CDR3 coding DNA: TGTGCCAGCAGTCCGGGGGTTGCAAATGAGCAGTTCTTC. Looking up the rest from reference TRBV11-2 and TRBJ2-1 gives the full variable domain: EAGVAQSPRYKIIEKRQSVAFWCNPISGHATLYWYQQILGQGPKLLIQFQNNGVVDDSQLPKDRFSAERLKGVDSTLKIQPAKLEDSAVYLCASSPGVANEQFFGPGTRLTVL.

The V and J genes are TRBV7-9 and TRBJ2-7, with 9 bases fitting TRBD1. The CDR3 is made up of 16 amino acids. The germline CDR1 and CDR2 sequences are SEHNR and FQNEAQ (reference sequence). V shed 1 base, J shed 2 bases, and the junction held 6 bases outside the gene matches. Here the CDR3 reads CASSLGGDRAAYEQYF. The CDR3 DNA is TGTGCCAGCAGCTTAGGGGGGGACAGGGCTGCCTACGAGCAGTACTTC. The complete variable domain, with remaining parts taken from reference TRBV7-9 and TRBJ2-7, reads DTGVSQNPRHKITKRGQNVTFRCDPISEHNRLYWYRQTLGQGPEFLTYFQNEAQLEKSRLLSDRFSAERPKGSFSTLEIQRTEQGDSAMYLCASSLGGDRAAYEQYFGPGTRLTVT.

The chain joins TRBV6-4 to TRBJ2-3, with 11 bases fitting TRBD2. V dropped 0 bases and J dropped 5; count of bases not matched to a gene: 1. Germline-derived CDR1 and CDR2 are MRHNA and SNTAGT. This CDR3 spans 15 amino acids. The DNA for the CDR3 is TGTGCCAGCAGTGACTCTCTAGCGGGGGGAGATACGCAGTATTTT. Its translation: CASSDSLAGGDTQYF.

CDR3 in DNA: TGTGCCAGCAGTTGGACAGGGAATCATCAGCCCCAGCATTTT. Translating it yields CASSWTGNHQPQHF. The V and J genes are TRBV27 and TRBJ1-5, with 8 bases that match TRBD1. V dropped 4 bases and J dropped 5; count of bases not matched to a gene: 4. CDR3 length: 14 residues. Germline CDR1 and CDR2: MNHEY and SMNVEV (reference sequence).